The 12 T cell receptor beta chains below were found in one sample sequenced in a study of response to subunit inactivated influenza vaccine (dated by TCRdb to between 2017 and 2018). To prepare the library, RT-PCR was applied. Reads for this sample came from an Illumina HiSeq 2500. TCRdb itself trimmed the public reads at Q25 with fastp, ran MiXCR and retained productive beta chains. Rows with one shared CDR3 protein collapse into an entry with the most common genes and DNA. Across this sample there are hundreds of thousands of distinct CDR3 sequences, with roughly 15% seen only once. Together, the top ten hold less than 8.5% of the sample. Specimen: PBMCs from blood, collected roughly 15 days before vaccination. The receptor set was obtained from a man aged 50-59 years who received an inactivated influenza vaccine. Donor details come from another sample of the same person, matched by shared clones.

The chain links TRBV28 to TRBJ2-5, with a tentative D call TRBD1 (6 bases). The germline V gene has CDR1 MDHEN and CDR2 SYDVKM. The CDR3 consists of 14 residues. V was pared by 6 bases and J by 5 bases, with 16 bases between. CDR3 DNA sequence: TGTGCCAGCAGCTGGCAGGGGTTAAGGGAGACCCAGTACTTC. The encoded protein is CASSWQGLRETQYF.

The chain links TRBV7-6 to TRBJ2-5; weak D call: TRBD2 (6 bases). Germline lookup yields CDR1 SGHVS and CDR2 FNYEAQ. This CDR3 is built from 14 residues. Trimming left V 6 bases short and J 9 bases short, with 20 bases between. CDR3 coding DNA: TGTGCCAGCAGTACCTCAGGCCGCGGGGACTCCCAGTACTTC. Residues: CASSTSGRGDSQYF.

The table lists this clonotype with a few counts. The chain employs TRBV13 and TRBJ2-5, with TRBD1 identical over 8 bases. This CDR3 has 13 residues. The germline V gene encodes CDR1 PRHDT and CDR2 FYEKMQ (reference sequence). The V segment lost 7 bases and the J segment 2 bases; nucleotides outside the gene matches: 3. CDR3 sequence reads: CASTWDRQETQYF. As DNA, the CDR3 is TGTGCCAGCACCTGGGACAGGCAAGAGACCCAGTACTTC.

This clonotype showed up just a few times. The V call is TRBV27, the J call TRBJ1-4; D remains ambiguous. Germline loops: CDR1 MNHEY, CDR2 SMNVEV (reference sequence). This CDR3 comprises 12 residues. V was pared by 2 bases and J by 8 bases, with 6 bases between. CDR3 region: CASSLTGEKLFF. The CDR3 DNA follows: TGTGCCAGCAGTTTAACCGGAGAAAAACTGTTTTTT.

This clonotype was seen a handful of times. The chain links TRBV29-1 to TRBJ2-3, with 7 bases that match TRBD2. The germline CDR1 and CDR2 sequences are SQVTM and ANQGSEA. Losses at the gene ends were 4 bases for V and 1 base for J; bases not matched to a gene: 5. This CDR3 comprises 14 residues. CDR3 in amino acids: CSVVGGSGTDTQYF. The CDR3 coding sequence is TGCAGCGTTGTGGGGGGGTCTGGCACAGATACGCAGTATTTT.

This clonotype showed up just a few times. The chain links TRBV18 to TRBJ2-2; D may be TRBD1 or TRBD2 (5 bases each). The CDR3 has 16 residues. The germline CDR1 and CDR2 sequences are KGHSH and LQKENI. The V end lost 6 bases, the J end lost 0 bases, and 14 bases lay between the germline ends. CDR3 coding DNA: TGTGCCAGCTCTCCAGGACTGGGGCCGAACACCGGGGAGCTGTTTTTT. It codes for CASSPGLGPNTGELFF.

This CDR3 is CASSVGAGGDTGELFF. The CDR3 DNA is TGTGCCAGCAGCGTAGGGGCAGGGGGCGACACCGGGGAGCTGTTTTTT. This chain connects TRBV9 to TRBJ2-2; 8 nucleotides agree with TRBD1. V lost 0 bases to trimming and J lost 3 bases; unmatched junction nucleotides: 4. The CDR3 runs to 16 residues. CDR1 SGDLS and CDR2 YYNGEE come from the germline V gene.

As to this clonotype: A much larger clone differs by one base, so this may be a read error. J is TRBJ2-2 and V is TRBV12-3 or TRBV12-4; 7 nucleotides match TRBD2. The CDR3 is 15 amino acids. The CDR3 DNA follows: TGTGCCGGCAGTTTGACGGGAGGAGGAACCGGGGAGCTGTTTTTT. Protein product: CAGSLTGGGTGELFF.

This clonotype has only a few counts. The chain links TRBV29-1 to TRBJ2-7, with 13 bases that match TRBD2. Looked up from germline, CDR1 is SQVTM and CDR2 is ANQGSEA. With 7 bases clipped from V and 4 bases from J, the junction kept 4 bases outside the gene matches. The CDR3 contains 13 residues. CDR3 sequence (DNA): TGCAGCGGCTCACTAGCGGGAGGGTACGAGCAGTACTTC. As protein: CSGSLAGGYEQYF.

This chain links TRBV24-1 with TRBJ2-7, with D perhaps TRBD1 or TRBD2 (5 bases each). Trimming removed 5 bases at V and 7 bases at J, with 11 bases between. The CDR3 is 12 amino acids. Germline CDR1 is KGHDR and CDR2 is SFDVKD. The CDR3 here is CATSGGGGEQYF. The CDR3 DNA follows: TGTGCCACCAGTGGTGGGGGTGGTGAGCAGTACTTC.

The rearrangement joins TRBV5-1 to TRBJ2-7; perhaps D is TRBD1 or TRBD2 (5 bases each). This CDR3 is 15 amino acids long. CDR1 is SGHRS and CDR2 is YFSETQ in the germline V gene. V was cut by 0 bases and J by 6 bases, with 16 bases left in between. CDR3 DNA: TGCGCCAGCAGCTTGGCAGCCCGGGGCGCGACCGAGCAGTACTTC. Its protein product is CASSLAARGATEQYF.

The chain recombines TRBV5-6 with TRBJ2-5, with D possibly matching TRBD1 (6 bases). Germline V lookup: CDR1 SGHDT, CDR2 YYEEEE. Deletions cut 1 base from V and 5 bases from J, with 9 bases between. This CDR3 is 13 amino acids long. The CDR3 region has the DNA TGTGCCAGCAGCTTGTTTCAGGGGGAGACCCAGTACTTC. It encodes CASSLFQGETQYF.